This T cell receptor (beta chain) was identified during a study of T cell responses to AZD1222 COVID-19 vaccine. Whole-study results and caveats: Spike-specific TCR depth and breadth grew after two AZD1222 doses. Unmutated variant regions reportedly attract nearly half of all spike-specific TCRs.

Trimming stripped 0 bases from V and 0 bases from J, with 6 bases between. CDR3 size: 15 residues. Germline V CDR1 and CDR2: MNHEY, SVGAGI. Method: immunoSEQ multiplex PCR; TCRdb's copy keeps in-frame clones and lacks some. The sample holds around 100,000 clones, 75% to 90% seen once. Details on this clone: Its antigen is not known.

Here the sequenced sample was peripheral blood, taken on day 0 of AZD1222 vaccination. The origin of this receptor is an adult in good health. The rearrangement uses TRBV6-5 and TRBJ2-1; possibly TRBD1 or TRBD2 for D (5 bases each). The CDR3 spells CASSYSGTSYNEQFF. Written as DNA, the CDR3 is TGTGCCAGCAGTTACTCGGGGACCTCCTACAATGAGCAGTTCTTC.